This entry is about one T cell receptor (beta chain). Its antigen is still unknown. This sample stems from a study of cytomegalovirus exposure and HLA in healthy donors. Across the study: Earlier, about 179 million T cells were analyzed, and around 100 million unique TCR beta sequences were found among them. Study observations and caveats: Both high specificity and high sensitivity reportedly marked the classifier's diagnosis of cytomegalovirus status. It was in a later analysis that TCR association rates were seen to vary by HLA locus, highest for DRB1 and lowest for HLA-C. Later analysis identified a missense DCLRE1C variant that was linked to TCR beta V- and J-gene trimming.

Between the trimmed V and J ends, which lost 2 bases and 2 bases, there was a span of 7 bases. Germline V lookup: CDR1 LNHDA, CDR2 SQIVND (reference sequence). This CDR3 comprises 13 residues. In the PCR, 60 Vbeta and 13 Jbeta primers were used. The method was immunoSEQ multiplex PCR; TCRdb's version includes in-frame clones alone and lacks a portion of them. The table records 55,000 to 80,000 clones, approximately 74% of them present only once. This TCR was recovered from a woman aged 25 to 39 in good health and CMV-seropositive. The chain couples TRBV19 to TRBJ2-7; D is perhaps TRBD1 (6 bases). Sequencing used PBMCs. The DNA of the CDR3 is TGTGCCAGTAGTATACGACAGGCCTACGAGCAGTACTTC. Amino acid sequence: CASSIRQAYEQYF. Full variable domain (remainder filled in from reference TRBV19 and TRBJ2-7): DGGITQSPKYLFRKEGQNVTLSCEQNLNHDAMYWYRQDPGQGLRLIYYSQIVNDFQKGDIAEGYSVSREKKESFPLTVTSAQKNPTAFYLCASSIRQAYEQYFGPGTRLTVT.